Below, one T cell receptor (beta chain) is given with its context. With 7 bases clipped from V and 4 bases from J, the junction kept 2 bases outside the gene matches. Germline CDR1 reads MDHEN; CDR2 reads SYDVKM. This CDR3 region has 13 residues. The sample comes from a study of beta chain features in type 1 diabetes. The authors reverse transcribed all of the isolated RNA, so sequencing captured expressed TCRB transcripts. The assay was immunoSEQ multiplex PCR, and TCRdb's table has in-frame clones only and misses some. In the table there are around 170,000 clones, just over 9% of which are singletons.

What was sequenced was central memory CD4+ T cells from blood. The sequence derives from a young woman in good health. The chain is built from TRBV28 and TRBJ1-1, with TRBD1 matching 11 bases. CDR3 in DNA: TGTGCCAGCACCGGGACAGGGGGCACTGAAGCTTTCTTT. It specifies CASTGTGGTEAFF.